This entry features one TCR beta chain sequence. The authors' processing: The authors estimated nucleated cell counts from reference gene primer amplification. Using immunoSEQ multiplex PCR, the repertoire was profiled, and TCRdb retains in-frame clones only, with some absent. The DNA was the basis for D and trimming; V, J and clone size are from that table. The sample includes 200,000 to 300,000 clones, about nine tenths seen only once; the top ten take about 2.5%. CDR3 size: 14 residues. Germline trimming cut 5 bases from V and 3 bases from J; bases unmatched to any gene: 8. CDR1 and CDR2 from the germline V gene are SQVTM and ANQGSEA. These data belong to a study of blood T cell repertoires in COVID-19. Across the study: Sites across the United States, Italy and Spain contributed samples from acute and convalescent COVID-19.

Sequencing was carried out using peripheral blood. The source is a person aged 18 to 30 with COVID-19, enrolled during active disease. This chain links TRBV29-1 with TRBJ2-5; 8 positions match TRBD2. The CDR3 protein is CSVSRAGVKETQYF. The CDR3 region has the DNA TGCAGCGTTTCCCGAGCGGGGGTGAAAGAGACCCAGTACTTC.